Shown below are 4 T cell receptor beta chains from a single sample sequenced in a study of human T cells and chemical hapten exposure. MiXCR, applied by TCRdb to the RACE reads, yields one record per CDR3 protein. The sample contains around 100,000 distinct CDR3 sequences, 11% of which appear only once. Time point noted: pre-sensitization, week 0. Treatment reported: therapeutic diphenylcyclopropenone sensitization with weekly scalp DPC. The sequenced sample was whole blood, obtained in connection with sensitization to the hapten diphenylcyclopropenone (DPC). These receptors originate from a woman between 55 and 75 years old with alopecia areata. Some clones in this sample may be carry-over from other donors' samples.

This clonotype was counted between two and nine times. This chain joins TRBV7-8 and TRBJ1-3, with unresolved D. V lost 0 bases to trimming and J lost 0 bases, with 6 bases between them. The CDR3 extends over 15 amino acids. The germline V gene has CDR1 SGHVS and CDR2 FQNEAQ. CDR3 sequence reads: CASSLAGVSGNTIYF. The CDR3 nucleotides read TGTGCCAGCAGCTTAGCTGGAGTCTCTGGAAACACCATATATTTT.

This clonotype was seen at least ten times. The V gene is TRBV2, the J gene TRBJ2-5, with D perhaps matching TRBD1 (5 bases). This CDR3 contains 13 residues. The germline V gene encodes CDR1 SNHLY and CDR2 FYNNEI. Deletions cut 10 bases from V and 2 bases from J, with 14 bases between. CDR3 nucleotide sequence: TGTGCCAAAAGTGGGGCAGCGCAAGAGACCCAGTACTTC. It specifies CAKSGAAQETQYF.

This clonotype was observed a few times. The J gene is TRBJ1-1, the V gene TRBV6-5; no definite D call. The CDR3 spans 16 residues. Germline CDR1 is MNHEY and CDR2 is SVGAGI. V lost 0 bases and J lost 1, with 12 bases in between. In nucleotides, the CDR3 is TGTGCCAGCAGTTACTCGATTGGGGAGGCGAACACTGAAGCTTTCTTT. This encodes CASSYSIGEANTEAFF.

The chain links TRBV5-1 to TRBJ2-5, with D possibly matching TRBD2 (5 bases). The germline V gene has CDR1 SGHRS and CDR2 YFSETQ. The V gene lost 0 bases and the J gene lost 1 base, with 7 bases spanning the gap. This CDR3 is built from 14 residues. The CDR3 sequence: CASSLVGAQETQYF. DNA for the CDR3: TGCGCCAGCAGCTTGGTGGGAGCCCAAGAGACCCAGTACTTC.